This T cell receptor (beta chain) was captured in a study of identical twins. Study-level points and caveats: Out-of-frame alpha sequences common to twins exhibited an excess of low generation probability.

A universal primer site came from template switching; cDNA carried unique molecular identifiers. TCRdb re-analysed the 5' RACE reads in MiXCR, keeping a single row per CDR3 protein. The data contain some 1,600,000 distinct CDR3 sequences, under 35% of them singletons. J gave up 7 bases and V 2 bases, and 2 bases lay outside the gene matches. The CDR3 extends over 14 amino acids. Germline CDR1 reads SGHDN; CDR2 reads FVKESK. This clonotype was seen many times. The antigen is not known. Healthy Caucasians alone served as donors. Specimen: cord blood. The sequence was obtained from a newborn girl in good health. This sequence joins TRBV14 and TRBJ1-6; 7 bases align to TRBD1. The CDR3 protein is CASSQQGVNSPLHF. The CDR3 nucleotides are TGTGCCAGCAGCCAACAGGGGGTCAATTCACCCCTCCACTTT.